This T cell receptor beta chain derives from a study of beta chain features in type 1 diabetes. Study findings and constraints: Cells that show high TCR expression could be over-represented by cDNA sequencing. Among patients, naive, central memory and Treg TCRB repertoires appeared more similar than among healthy donors. Fewer junction insertions and more nucleotide deletions appeared in type 1 diabetes patients.

Reverse transcription of all isolated RNA meant that expressed TCRB transcripts were sequenced. Produced via immunoSEQ multiplex PCR; TCRdb's table is partial and in-frame only. The sample includes about 140,000 clones, about 7% of them seen just once. Remarks on this clone: Antigen specificity is unknown.

This CDR3 spans 15 amino acids. The V end was cut by 3 bases, the J end by 9 bases, with 18 bases between. Germline V CDR1 and CDR2: LGHNA, YNFKEQ. Staining for CD45RO/CCR7/CD25/CD127/CD95/CD27 allowed sorting of CD4+ naive, central memory, regulatory and stem cell-like memory cells. Sequenced: central memory CD4+ T cells from blood. This TCR was recovered from a woman aged 25 to 39 in good health. V usage is TRBV4-2 and J usage is TRBJ2-1, with a weak D call TRBD2 (5 bases). CDR3 in DNA: TGTGCCAGCAGCCACCCCGGGGAAAGCGCGGCTGAGCAGTTCTTC. This gives the protein CASSHPGESAAEQFF.